The rows below give T cell receptor beta chains drawn from one sample of a study of shared clonotypes between healthy human individuals. Clones were sequenced by immunoSEQ multiplex PCR, and TCRdb holds only the in-frame ones, with some missing. Of roughly 1,800,000 clones listed, just under 95% were seen once; the top ten hold approximately 1.2%. Sample: naive CD8+ T cells sorted from blood. These receptors were collected from a man younger than 30 in good health. The CDR3 runs from the conserved cysteine through the conserved F or W. A D gene is named only where the DNA matches it firmly. The size entry is marked missing in some rows and otherwise reads once, few, many or a size class.

j_call: TRBJ2-1; clone_size: once; v_call: TRBV9; d_call: TRBD2; cdr3_nt: TGTGCCAGCAGCGTAGGGGGACTAGCCTATGAGCAGTTCTTC; cdr3_aa: CASSVGGLAYEQFF
j_call: TRBJ2-5; clone_size: NA; v_call: TRBV7-9; d_call: NA; cdr3_nt: TGTGCCAGCAGCTTAGTGGGACTCCAAGAGACCCAGTACTTC; cdr3_aa: CASSLVGLQETQYF
j_call: TRBJ2-1; clone_size: NA; v_call: TRBV30; d_call: TRBD2; cdr3_nt: TGTGCCTGGAGTGTACTAGCGGGAGGCCACCTAAACAATGAGCAGTTCTTC; cdr3_aa: CAWSVLAGGHLNNEQFF
j_call: TRBJ1-1; clone_size: NA; v_call: TRBV6-5; d_call: NA; cdr3_nt: TGTGCCAGCAGTTACGGCGTCGGCACCGTAAACACTGAAGCTTTCTTT; cdr3_aa: CASSYGVGTVNTEAFF
j_call: TRBJ2-7; clone_size: NA; v_call: TRBV2; d_call: NA; cdr3_nt: TGTGCCAGCAGTGAAGAAGCCGGGACATCCTACGAGCAGTACTTC; cdr3_aa: CASSEEAGTSYEQYF
j_call: TRBJ2-1; clone_size: NA; v_call: TRBV7-9; d_call: NA; cdr3_nt: TGTGCCAGCAGCTCAGATATTTCCGATACCGGGGGGCTCTACAATGAGCAGTTCTTC; cdr3_aa: CASSSDISDTGGLYNEQFF
j_call: TRBJ1-4; clone_size: NA; v_call: TRBV5-5; d_call: NA; cdr3_nt: TGTGCCAGCAGCCCAGACGGGGGCTGGGCAACTAATGAAAAACTGTTTTTT; cdr3_aa: CASSPDGGWATNEKLFF
j_call: TRBJ2-5; clone_size: NA; v_call: TRBV2; d_call: NA; cdr3_nt: TGTGCCAGCAGTGAAGAGGGACAAGAGGGGGAGACCCAGTACTTC; cdr3_aa: CASSEEGQEGETQYF
j_call: TRBJ2-3; clone_size: NA; v_call: TRBV5-8; d_call: NA; cdr3_nt: TGTGCCAGCAGCTACCGGGACAGCACAGATACGCAGTATTTT; cdr3_aa: CASSYRDSTDTQYF
j_call: TRBJ2-7; clone_size: NA; v_call: TRBV7-9; d_call: NA; cdr3_nt: TGTGCCAGCAGCTTTGCCAGTACCTACGAGCAGTACTTC; cdr3_aa: CASSFASTYEQYF
j_call: TRBJ1-1; clone_size: NA; v_call: TRBV7-6; d_call: NA; cdr3_nt: TGTGCCAGCAGCTTAGAATTAAACACTGAAGCTTTCTTT; cdr3_aa: CASSLELNTEAFF